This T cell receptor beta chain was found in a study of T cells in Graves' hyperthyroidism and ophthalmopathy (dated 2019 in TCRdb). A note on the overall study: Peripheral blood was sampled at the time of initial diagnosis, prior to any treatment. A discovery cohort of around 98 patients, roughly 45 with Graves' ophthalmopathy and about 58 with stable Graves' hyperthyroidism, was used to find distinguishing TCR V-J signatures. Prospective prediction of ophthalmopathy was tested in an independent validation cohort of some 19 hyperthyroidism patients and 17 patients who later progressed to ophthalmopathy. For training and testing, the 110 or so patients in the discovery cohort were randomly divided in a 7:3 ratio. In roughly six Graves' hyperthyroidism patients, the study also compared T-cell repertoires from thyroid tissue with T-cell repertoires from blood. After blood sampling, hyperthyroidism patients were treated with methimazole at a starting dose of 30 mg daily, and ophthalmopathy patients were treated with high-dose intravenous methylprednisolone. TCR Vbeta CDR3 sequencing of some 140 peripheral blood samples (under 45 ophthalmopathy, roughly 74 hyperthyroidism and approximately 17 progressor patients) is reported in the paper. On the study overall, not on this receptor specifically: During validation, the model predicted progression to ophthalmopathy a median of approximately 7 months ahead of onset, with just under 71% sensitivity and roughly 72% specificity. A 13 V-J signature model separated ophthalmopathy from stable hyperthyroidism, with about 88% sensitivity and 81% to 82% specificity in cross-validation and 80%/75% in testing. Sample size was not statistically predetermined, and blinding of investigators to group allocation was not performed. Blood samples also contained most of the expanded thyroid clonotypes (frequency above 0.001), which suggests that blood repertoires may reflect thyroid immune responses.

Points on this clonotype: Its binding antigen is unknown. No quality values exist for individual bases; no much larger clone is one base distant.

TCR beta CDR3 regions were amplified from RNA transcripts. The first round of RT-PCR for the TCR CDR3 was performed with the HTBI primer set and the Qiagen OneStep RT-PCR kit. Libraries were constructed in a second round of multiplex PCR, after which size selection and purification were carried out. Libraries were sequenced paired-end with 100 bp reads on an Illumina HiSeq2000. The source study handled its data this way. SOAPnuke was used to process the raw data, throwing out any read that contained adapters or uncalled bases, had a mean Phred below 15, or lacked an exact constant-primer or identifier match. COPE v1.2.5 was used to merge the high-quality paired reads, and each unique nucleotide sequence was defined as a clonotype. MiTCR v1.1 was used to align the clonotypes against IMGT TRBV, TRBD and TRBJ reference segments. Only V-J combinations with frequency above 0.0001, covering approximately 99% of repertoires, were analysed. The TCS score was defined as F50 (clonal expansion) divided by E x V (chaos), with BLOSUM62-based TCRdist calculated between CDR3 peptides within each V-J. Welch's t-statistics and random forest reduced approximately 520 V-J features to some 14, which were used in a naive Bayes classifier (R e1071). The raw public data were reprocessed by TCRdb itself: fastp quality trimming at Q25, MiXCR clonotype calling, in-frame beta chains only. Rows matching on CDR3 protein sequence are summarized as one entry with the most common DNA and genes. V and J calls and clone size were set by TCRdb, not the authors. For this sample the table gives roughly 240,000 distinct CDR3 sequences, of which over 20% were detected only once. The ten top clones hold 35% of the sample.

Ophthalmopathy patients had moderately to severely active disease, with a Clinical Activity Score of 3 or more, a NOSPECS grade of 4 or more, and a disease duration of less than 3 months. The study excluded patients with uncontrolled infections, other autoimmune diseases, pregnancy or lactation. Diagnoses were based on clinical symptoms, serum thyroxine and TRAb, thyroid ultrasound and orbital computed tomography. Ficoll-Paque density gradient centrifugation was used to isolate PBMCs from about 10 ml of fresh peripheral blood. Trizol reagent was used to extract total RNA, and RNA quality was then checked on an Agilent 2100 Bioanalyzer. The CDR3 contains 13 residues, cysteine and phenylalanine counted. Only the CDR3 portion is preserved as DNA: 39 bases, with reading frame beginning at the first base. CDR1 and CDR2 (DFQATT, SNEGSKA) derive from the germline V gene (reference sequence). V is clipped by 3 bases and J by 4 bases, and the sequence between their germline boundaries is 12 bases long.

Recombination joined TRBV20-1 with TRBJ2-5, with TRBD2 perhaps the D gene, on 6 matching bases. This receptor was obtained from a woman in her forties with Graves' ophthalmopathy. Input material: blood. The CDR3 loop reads CSARAVGRETQYF. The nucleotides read TGCAGTGCTAGGGCCGTCGGGAGAGAGACCCAGTACTTC.